The clone carrying this TCR beta chain was observed a single time. One base separates it from a far larger clone, so it is likely a read error. The data are from a study of regulatory T cells in long-lasting Graves disease. Study overall: The antithyroid drugs taken by newly diagnosed Graves' patients had been used for under 3 months.

Combining iRepertoire HTBI primers with Arm-PCR of CDR3 regions, the authors built TCR beta libraries. Using its own MiXCR run on the multiplex PCR reads, TCRdb lists one record per CDR3 protein. The sample has over 350,000 distinct CDR3 sequences, 13% to 15% seen once; the top ten hold approximately 19%. Time point reported: newly diagnosed GD, antithyroid drugs for less than 3 months. PBMC RNA served as the TCR library source. Per the germline V gene, CDR1 is SGHAT and CDR2 is FQNNGV. This CDR3 has 15 amino acids. The J segment lost 7 bases and the V segment lost 7 bases, leaving 15 bases of the junction unmatched. Separately, the same data were catalogued under a study of T cells in Graves' hyperthyroidism and ophthalmopathy. That report adds: TCR CDR3 underwent first-round RT-PCR with the HTBI primer set.

The clonotype was recovered from a woman aged 45 to 65 with Graves disease. The sequencing here drew on peripheral blood mononuclear cells (PBMCs), taken at new diagnosis, from a patient treated with antithyroid drugs. This chain uses TRBV11-2 with TRBJ2-7; TRBD2 aligns across 8 bases. In nucleotides, the CDR3 is TGTGCCAGCAAGAAGAGCGGGAGCTCCTACAATGAGCAGTACTTC. Its translation: CASKKSGSSYNEQYF.